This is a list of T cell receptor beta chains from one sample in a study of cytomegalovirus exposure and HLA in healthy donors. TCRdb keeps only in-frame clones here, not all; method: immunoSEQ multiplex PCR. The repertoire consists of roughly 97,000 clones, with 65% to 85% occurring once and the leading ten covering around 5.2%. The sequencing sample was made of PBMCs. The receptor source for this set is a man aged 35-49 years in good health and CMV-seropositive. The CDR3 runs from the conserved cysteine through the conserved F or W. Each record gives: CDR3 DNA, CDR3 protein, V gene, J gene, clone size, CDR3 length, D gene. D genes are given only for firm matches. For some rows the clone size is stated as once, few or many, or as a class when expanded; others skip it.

cdr3_nt: TGTGCCAGCAGCTTGGCCGCAGAAGAGACCCAGTACTTC; cdr3_aa: CASSLAAEETQYF; v_call: TRBV5-4; j_call: TRBJ2-5; clone_size: .; cdr3_length: 13; d_call: .
cdr3_nt: TGTGCCAGCTCACCACCGGGACAGAGCAATCAGCCCCAGCATTTT; cdr3_aa: CASSPPGQSNQPQHF; v_call: TRBV18; j_call: TRBJ1-5; clone_size: .; cdr3_length: 15; d_call: TRBD1
cdr3_nt: TGTGCCAGCAGCCCCGCTTCCACGGCGGGGGCCGCGGGGCCCCAGTACTTC; cdr3_aa: CASSPASTAGAAGPQYF; v_call: TRBV4-2; j_call: TRBJ2-5; clone_size: .; cdr3_length: 17; d_call: .
cdr3_nt: TGCGCCAGCAGCTTGGTGGCTAGCGGGAGAGTGAATGAGCAGTTCTTC; cdr3_aa: CASSLVASGRVNEQFF; v_call: TRBV5-1; j_call: TRBJ2-1; clone_size: .; cdr3_length: 16; d_call: TRBD2
cdr3_nt: TGTGCCAGCAGACCCAAGGCAAGCGGGGGGGCCTACGAGCAGTACTTC; cdr3_aa: CASRPKASGGAYEQYF; v_call: TRBV6-4; j_call: TRBJ2-7; clone_size: .; cdr3_length: 16; d_call: TRBD2
cdr3_nt: TGCAGCGTCGCCGGCTGGGGGGATGAGCAGTACTTC; cdr3_aa: CSVAGWGDEQYF; v_call: TRBV29-1; j_call: TRBJ2-7; clone_size: .; cdr3_length: 12; d_call: .
cdr3_nt: TGTGCCAGCAGCTTGACAGGACCCCCCCCGAACACTGAAGCTTTCTTT; cdr3_aa: CASSLTGPPPNTEAFF; v_call: TRBV5-6; j_call: TRBJ1-1; clone_size: .; cdr3_length: 16; d_call: .
cdr3_nt: TGTGCCAGTAGTGCCGACAGGGGAGGAACCCTCCACTTT; cdr3_aa: CASSADRGGTLHF; v_call: TRBV19; j_call: TRBJ1-6; clone_size: .; cdr3_length: 13; d_call: TRBD1
cdr3_nt: TGTGCCAGCAGCTTAGCGGTAGCGGGGAATGAGCAGTTCTTC; cdr3_aa: CASSLAVAGNEQFF; v_call: TRBV7-2; j_call: TRBJ2-1; clone_size: .; cdr3_length: 14; d_call: TRBD2
cdr3_nt: TGTGCCAGCTCACCAAGACCGGGATTTAGCTCCTACGAGCAGTACTTC; cdr3_aa: CASSPRPGFSSYEQYF; v_call: TRBV18; j_call: TRBJ2-7; clone_size: .; cdr3_length: 16; d_call: .
cdr3_nt: TGTGCCAGCAGTCCGACAGGGGGCTGGGAGACCCAGTACTTC; cdr3_aa: CASSPTGGWETQYF; v_call: TRBV6-5; j_call: TRBJ2-5; clone_size: .; cdr3_length: 14; d_call: TRBD1
cdr3_nt: TGTGCCAGTAGTCCGACAGGGTTTGGCTATGGCTACACCTTC; cdr3_aa: CASSPTGFGYGYTF; v_call: TRBV19; j_call: TRBJ1-2; clone_size: .; cdr3_length: 14; d_call: TRBD1
cdr3_nt: TGTGCCAGCAGCTTGGGGACACCTATCTACAATGAGCAGTTCTTC; cdr3_aa: CASSLGTPIYNEQFF; v_call: TRBV11-3; j_call: TRBJ2-1; clone_size: .; cdr3_length: 15; d_call: .
cdr3_nt: TGTGCCAGCAGTGACTCCTCCTACGAGCAGTACTTC; cdr3_aa: CASSDSSYEQYF; v_call: TRBV2; j_call: TRBJ2-7; clone_size: .; cdr3_length: 12; d_call: .
cdr3_nt: TGTGCCAGCAGCCCATGGACTAGCACGGGAGGGCCGTACGAGCAGTACTTC; cdr3_aa: CASSPWTSTGGPYEQYF; v_call: TRBV5-6; j_call: TRBJ2-7; clone_size: .; cdr3_length: 17; d_call: TRBD2
cdr3_nt: TGTGCCAGCTCACAAGGGACTACTGGGGCCAACGTCCTGACTTTC; cdr3_aa: CASSQGTTGANVLTF; v_call: TRBV18; j_call: TRBJ2-6; clone_size: .; cdr3_length: 15; d_call: TRBD2
cdr3_nt: TGTGCCAGCAGCTTAGCAGGGAGTGAAGCTTTCTTT; cdr3_aa: CASSLAGSEAFF; v_call: TRBV7-9; j_call: TRBJ1-1; clone_size: .; cdr3_length: 12; d_call: .
cdr3_nt: TGTGCCAGCACCGTTTCAGGGTGGACCGGGGAGCTGTTTTTT; cdr3_aa: CASTVSGWTGELFF; v_call: TRBV6-5; j_call: TRBJ2-2; clone_size: few; cdr3_length: 14; d_call: .
cdr3_nt: TGTGCCAGCAGCGTCGGTACCTCTGGGGCCAACGGCCTGACTTTC; cdr3_aa: CASSVGTSGANGLTF; v_call: TRBV5-4; j_call: TRBJ2-6; clone_size: .; cdr3_length: 15; d_call: .
cdr3_nt: TGTGCCAGCTGGAGGGTCGGGGAGCTGTTTTTT; cdr3_aa: CASWRVGELFF; v_call: TRBV28; j_call: TRBJ2-2; clone_size: few; cdr3_length: 11; d_call: .
cdr3_nt: TGCGCCAGCAGCTCGGACCGGGCTAGCGGGATTCTGACAGATACGCAGTATTTT; cdr3_aa: CASSSDRASGILTDTQYF; v_call: TRBV5-1; j_call: TRBJ2-3; clone_size: .; cdr3_length: 18; d_call: TRBD2
cdr3_nt: TGTGCCAGCGTATCAAGGGAGAGCTCCTACAATGAGCAGTTCTTC; cdr3_aa: CASVSRESSYNEQFF; v_call: TRBV2; j_call: TRBJ2-1; clone_size: .; cdr3_length: 15; d_call: .
cdr3_nt: TGTGCCAGCAAACACCCCGGGACAGGGGTCTGGGAGCAGTACTTC; cdr3_aa: CASKHPGTGVWEQYF; v_call: TRBV6-1; j_call: TRBJ2-7; clone_size: .; cdr3_length: 15; d_call: TRBD1
cdr3_nt: TGTGCCAGCAGCAAGGGGGCGGAACTCGCTGGGGCCAACGGCCTGACTTTC; cdr3_aa: CASSKGAELAGANGLTF; v_call: TRBV9; j_call: TRBJ2-6; clone_size: .; cdr3_length: 17; d_call: TRBD1
cdr3_nt: TGCGCCAGCAGCGTTCAGAATCAGCCCCAGCATTTT; cdr3_aa: CASSVQNQPQHF; v_call: TRBV10-2; j_call: TRBJ1-5; clone_size: .; cdr3_length: 12; d_call: .
cdr3_nt: TGTGCCAGCAGCTTAGGCCCAGGGGACACTGAAGCTTTCTTT; cdr3_aa: CASSLGPGDTEAFF; v_call: TRBV7-9; j_call: TRBJ1-1; clone_size: few; cdr3_length: 14; d_call: .
cdr3_nt: TGTGCCAGCAGCTTGACCCGGGACAGGGCTCTTAGGCAGCCCCAGCATTTT; cdr3_aa: CASSLTRDRALRQPQHF; v_call: TRBV5-5; j_call: TRBJ1-5; clone_size: .; cdr3_length: 17; d_call: TRBD1
cdr3_nt: TGTGCCAGCAGCACCGCGATAGGACTATACAATGAGCAGTTCTTC; cdr3_aa: CASSTAIGLYNEQFF; v_call: TRBV4-2; j_call: TRBJ2-1; clone_size: .; cdr3_length: 15; d_call: .
cdr3_nt: TGCAGTGGGCAACAGGGGTACGAGCAGTACTTC; cdr3_aa: CSGQQGYEQYF; v_call: TRBV20-1; j_call: TRBJ2-7; clone_size: .; cdr3_length: 11; d_call: TRBD1
cdr3_nt: TGTGCCAGCCGTCCCGGGACAGGGGCCCCTAATGAAAAACTGTTTTTT; cdr3_aa: CASRPGTGAPNEKLFF; v_call: TRBV10-3; j_call: TRBJ1-4; clone_size: .; cdr3_length: 16; d_call: TRBD1
cdr3_nt: TGCGCCAGCAGACAGGGATCGAACACTGAAGCTTTCTTT; cdr3_aa: CASRQGSNTEAFF; v_call: TRBV10-1; j_call: TRBJ1-1; clone_size: .; cdr3_length: 13; d_call: .
cdr3_nt: TGTGCCAGCAGCGGGACAGTGAACACTGAAGCTTTCTTT; cdr3_aa: CASSGTVNTEAFF; v_call: TRBV9; j_call: TRBJ1-1; clone_size: .; cdr3_length: 13; d_call: .
cdr3_nt: TGCGCCAGCAGCCAAGTTTTCGACAGGTCACGGGGCTACACCTTC; cdr3_aa: CASSQVFDRSRGYTF; v_call: TRBV4-1; j_call: TRBJ1-2; clone_size: .; cdr3_length: 15; d_call: .
cdr3_nt: TGTGCCAGCAGCTTCTCCAGTGATCAGCCCCAGCATTTT; cdr3_aa: CASSFSSDQPQHF; v_call: TRBV5-6; j_call: TRBJ1-5; clone_size: .; cdr3_length: 13; d_call: .
cdr3_nt: TGTGCCAGCTCACCTAGCGGGGGGGCAGATACGCAGTATTTT; cdr3_aa: CASSPSGGADTQYF; v_call: TRBV18; j_call: TRBJ2-3; clone_size: .; cdr3_length: 14; d_call: TRBD2
cdr3_nt: TGTGCCAGCAGTGAATCGGGGGGGGGCTACAATGAGCAGTTCTTC; cdr3_aa: CASSESGGGYNEQFF; v_call: TRBV6-1; j_call: TRBJ2-1; clone_size: few; cdr3_length: 15; d_call: TRBD2
cdr3_nt: TGTGCCAGCAGAAACAGGGGCGAGCAGTACTTC; cdr3_aa: CASRNRGEQYF; v_call: TRBV6-6; j_call: TRBJ2-7; clone_size: .; cdr3_length: 11; d_call: TRBD1
cdr3_nt: TGTGCCAGCAGCCCCGAAGGGAGAGGTACCGGGGAGCTGTTTTTT; cdr3_aa: CASSPEGRGTGELFF; v_call: TRBV7-9; j_call: TRBJ2-2; clone_size: .; cdr3_length: 15; d_call: .
cdr3_nt: TGTGCCAGCAGCACGATGCCTAGCGGTTACAATGAGCAGTTCTTC; cdr3_aa: CASSTMPSGYNEQFF; v_call: TRBV7-2; j_call: TRBJ2-1; clone_size: .; cdr3_length: 15; d_call: TRBD2
cdr3_nt: TGTGCCAGCTCACCACGAAACAGCATGAACACTGAAGCTTTCTTT; cdr3_aa: CASSPRNSMNTEAFF; v_call: TRBV18; j_call: TRBJ1-1; clone_size: .; cdr3_length: 15; d_call: .
cdr3_nt: TGTGCCAGCACCCAGGGGGACGGGGAGCTGTTTTTT; cdr3_aa: CASTQGDGELFF; v_call: TRBV18; j_call: TRBJ2-2; clone_size: .; cdr3_length: 12; d_call: TRBD1